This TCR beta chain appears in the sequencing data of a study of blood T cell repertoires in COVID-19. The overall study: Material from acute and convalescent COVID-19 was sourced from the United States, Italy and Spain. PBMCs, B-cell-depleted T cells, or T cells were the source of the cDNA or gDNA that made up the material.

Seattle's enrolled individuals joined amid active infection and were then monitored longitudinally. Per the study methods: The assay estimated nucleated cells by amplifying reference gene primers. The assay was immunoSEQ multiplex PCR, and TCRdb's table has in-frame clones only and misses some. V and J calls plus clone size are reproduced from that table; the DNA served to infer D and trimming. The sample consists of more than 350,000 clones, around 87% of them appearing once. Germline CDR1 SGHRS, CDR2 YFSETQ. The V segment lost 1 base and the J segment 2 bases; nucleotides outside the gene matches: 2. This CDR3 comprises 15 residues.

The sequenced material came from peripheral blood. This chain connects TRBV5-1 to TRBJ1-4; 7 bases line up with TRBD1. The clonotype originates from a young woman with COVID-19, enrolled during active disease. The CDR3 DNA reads TGCGCCAGCAGCTTGATGACAGGGACTAATGAAAAACTGTTTTTT. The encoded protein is CASSLMTGTNEKLFF. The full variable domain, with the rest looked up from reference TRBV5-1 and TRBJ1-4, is KAGVTQTPRYLIKTRGQQVTLSCSPISGHRSVSWYQQTPGQGLQFLFEYFSETQRNKGNFPGRFSGRQFSNSRSEMNVSTLELGDSALYLCASSLMTGTNEKLFFGSGTQLSVL.